Below, 29 T cell receptor beta chains from the same sample are listed, as sequenced in a study of OX40 agonist ivuxolimab in advanced cancers. The repertoire was sequenced with immunoSEQ multiplex PCR; TCRdb's copy has only in-frame clones and lacks some. The top ten clones hold roughly 0.4% of a sample with tens of thousands of clones, approximately 78% of them seen once. The specimen was CD4+ or CD8+ T cells sorted from blood, collected in a trial of the OX40 agonist ivuxolimab. These receptors originate from an adult with an advanced solid tumor such as melanoma, head and neck, liver or kidney cancer.

This sequence joins TRBV4-1 and TRBJ2-2; D may be TRBD1 or TRBD2 (5 bases each). Germline V gene data show CDR1 as MGHRA and CDR2 as YSYEKL. The CDR3 is 16 amino acids. Trimming took 7 bases from V and 6 from J, leaving 21 bases between them. The chain's CDR3 is CASTRGWGSSAGELFF. CDR3 sequence (DNA): TGCGCCAGCACCCGCGGGTGGGGCTCGTCGGCCGGGGAGCTGTTTTTT.

V usage is TRBV5-5 and J usage is TRBJ1-2; the D gene is possibly TRBD1 (6 bases). The germline V gene encodes CDR1 SGHKS and CDR2 YYEKEE (reference sequence). With 4 bases removed from V and 1 base from J, the gap between germline ends came to 20 bases. The length of the CDR3 is 17 residues. The CDR3 protein is CASSLQDPGQVNYGYTF. The CDR3 nucleotides are TGTGCCAGCAGCCTCCAAGACCCGGGACAAGTTAACTATGGCTACACCTTC. Full variable domain (rest looked up from reference TRBV5-5 and TRBJ1-2): DAGVTQSPTHLIKTRGQQVTLRCSPISGHKSVSWYQQVLGQGPQFIFQYYEKEERGRGNFPDRFSARQFPNYSSELNVNALLLGDSALYLCASSLQDPGQVNYGYTFGSGTRLTVV.

This rearrangement joins TRBV5-5 to TRBJ1-2, with D unresolved. Between the trimmed V and J ends, which lost 2 bases and 2 bases, there was a span of 7 bases. This CDR3 spans 13 amino acids. CDR1 is SGHKS and CDR2 is YYEKEE in the germline V gene (reference sequence). The CDR3: CASSFYQNYGYTF. In DNA form, the CDR3 reads TGTGCCAGCAGCTTCTACCAGAACTATGGCTACACCTTC.

This sequence joins TRBV7-9 and TRBJ2-1; 7 positions agree with TRBD1. The V segment lost 1 base and the J segment 5 bases; nucleotides outside the gene matches: 8. Germline values: CDR1 SEHNR, CDR2 FQNEAQ (reference sequence). CDR3 size: 16 residues. In DNA form, the CDR3 reads TGTGCCAGCAGCTTAGTACAGGGGTCGTTTAACAATGAGCAGTTCTTC. Amino acids: CASSLVQGSFNNEQFF.

This clone has just one count. V gene TRBV7-2 combines with J gene TRBJ2-7; D is unresolved. From germline, CDR1 is SGHTA and CDR2 FQGNSA. The CDR3 has 14 amino acids. V was pared by 1 base and J by 0 bases, with 7 bases between. The CDR3 DNA reads TGTGCCAGCAGCTTAGGGGCCACCTCCTACGAGCAGTACTTC. Encoded protein: CASSLGATSYEQYF.

The J gene is TRBJ2-5, the V gene TRBV27; 11 bases are shared with TRBD1. The CDR3 is 15 residues long. CDR1 is MNHEY and CDR2 is SMNVEV in the germline V gene (reference sequence). V trimming: 7 bases; J trimming: 5 bases; junction bases outside the gene matches: 9. Here the CDR3 reads CASTEGQGEGETQYF. In DNA, the CDR3 is TGTGCCAGCACCGAGGGACAGGGGGAAGGGGAGACCCAGTACTTC.

This clone has a single count. The chain uses TRBV7-9 and TRBJ2-3; D unclear. V was pared by 4 bases and J by 7 bases, with 6 bases between. CDR3 length equals 11 residues. Germline lookup yields CDR1 SEHNR and CDR2 FQNEAQ (reference sequence). The DNA for the CDR3 is TGTGCCAGCAGCTCGGATAATACGCAGTATTTT. Translated: CASSSDNTQYF.

The rearrangement uses TRBV5-4 and TRBJ2-2; 7 nucleotides match TRBD1. Germline V lookup: CDR1 SGHNT, CDR2 YYREEE (reference sequence). The ends lost 4 bases at V and 1 base at J; junction bases unmatched: 7. The CDR3 has 16 amino acids. This CDR3 is CASSPNRQGNTGELFF. DNA of the CDR3: TGTGCCAGCAGCCCGAATAGACAGGGGAACACCGGGGAGCTGTTTTTT. Looking up the rest from reference TRBV5-4 and TRBJ2-2 gives the full variable domain: ETGVTQSPTHLIKTRGQQVTLRCSSQSGHNTVSWYQQALGQGPQFIFQYYREEENGRGNFPPRFSGLQFPNYSSELNVNALELDDSALYLCASSPNRQGNTGELFFGEGSRLTVL.

The genes are TRBV6-5 and TRBJ1-5; no definite D call. The CDR3 is made up of 13 amino acids. Trimming took off 4 bases at V and 4 bases at J, with 8 bases between the two ends. The germline V gene encodes CDR1 MNHEY and CDR2 SVGAGI. CDR3 sequence reads: CASSFFRNQPQHF. DNA for the CDR3: TGTGCCAGCAGTTTTTTTCGGAATCAGCCCCAGCATTTT.

The CDR3 region has the DNA TGTGCCAGCAGCTTGGGCAGGGGGACTGAGACCCAGTACTTC. It specifies CASSLGRGTETQYF. The rearrangement joins TRBV5-4 to TRBJ2-5, with TRBD1 as a possible D gene (7 bases). This CDR3 spans 14 amino acids. V lost 0 bases to trimming and J lost 5 bases, with 11 bases between them. Germline V gives CDR1 SGHNT, CDR2 YYREEE (reference sequence). The variable domain in full, with the rest retrieved from reference TRBV5-4 and TRBJ2-5, is ETGVTQSPTHLIKTRGQQVTLRCSSQSGHNTVSWYQQALGQGPQFIFQYYREEENGRGNFPPRFSGLQFPNYSSELNVNALELDDSALYLCASSLGRGTETQYFGPGTRLLVL.

This chain links TRBV5-1 with TRBJ2-7; D is unclear. CDR3 length equals 12 residues. From germline, CDR1 is SGHRS and CDR2 YFSETQ. Deletions cut 5 bases from V and 0 bases from J, with 6 bases between. The CDR3 spells CASSSSSYEQYF. Here the CDR3 DNA reads TGCGCCAGCAGTTCTAGCTCCTACGAGCAGTACTTC.

This chain uses TRBV7-9 with TRBJ2-7; 7 bases are shared with TRBD1. Germline V gene sequence: CDR1 SEHNR, CDR2 FQNEAQ (reference sequence). CDR3 length equals 14 residues. Trimming at V came to 0 bases and at J to 2 bases, leaving 1 base not matched to a gene. The CDR3: CASSLAGGTYEQYV. In nucleotides, the CDR3 is TGTGCCAGCAGCTTAGCAGGGGGCACCTACGAGCAGTACGTC.

This rearrangement joins TRBV5-1 to TRBJ2-1; no reliable D call. The CDR3 spans 15 residues. V lost 4 bases, J lost 1 base, and 12 bases lay in between. Per the germline V gene, CDR1 is SGHRS and CDR2 is YFSETQ. The DNA of the CDR3 is TGCGCCAGCAGCAAAACCACTTATTCCTACAATGAGCAGTTCTTC. Translated: CASSKTTYSYNEQFF.

The chain carries TRBV27 and TRBJ1-2; weak D call: TRBD1 (6 bases). Per the germline V gene, CDR1 is MNHEY and CDR2 is SMNVEV (reference sequence). V lost 4 bases and J lost 3, with 12 bases in between. CDR3 length: 14 residues. The CDR3 is CASSSGGKDYGYTF. For the CDR3, the DNA is TGTGCCAGCAGTTCGGGGGGCAAGGACTATGGCTACACCTTC.

The chain uses TRBV7-2 and TRBJ1-1, with 11 bases matching TRBD1. The V and J ends lost 5 bases and 0 bases, in that order; junction bases with no gene match: 11. CDR3 length equals 18 residues. The germline V gene encodes CDR1 SGHTA and CDR2 FQGNSA. The CDR3 region is CASSQPRDRGGMNTEAFF. CDR3 nucleotide sequence: TGTGCCAGCAGCCAACCCCGGGACAGGGGGGGCATGAACACTGAAGCTTTCTTT.

The chain couples TRBV5-1 to TRBJ2-1, with a tentative D call TRBD2 (5 bases). CDR3 length: 16 amino acids. Germline assignment: CDR1 SGHRS and CDR2 YFSETQ. V was shortened by 3 bases and J by 2 bases, with 15 bases between the two germline ends. CDR3 loop: CASSYGAAVTYNEQFF. The CDR3 region has the DNA TGCGCCAGCAGCTACGGAGCGGCGGTTACCTACAATGAGCAGTTCTTC.

V usage is TRBV9 and J usage is TRBJ1-4; D might be TRBD1 (6 bases). V was pared by 2 bases and J by 3 bases, with 8 bases between. This CDR3 comprises 14 residues. Germline V CDR1 and CDR2: SGDLS, YYNGEE. CDR3 region: CASSVGQPNEKLFF. CDR3 nucleotide sequence: TGTGCCAGCAGCGTCGGACAGCCTAATGAAAAACTGTTTTTT.

In the case of this clone: Other nucleotide sequences from this sample produce the same CDR3. The genes are TRBV6-4 and TRBJ1-5; tentative D call: TRBD1 (5 bases). V was clipped by 3 bases and J by 7 bases, with 10 bases between them. Germline V gives CDR1 MRHNA, CDR2 SNTAGT. This CDR3 is built from 13 residues. This CDR3 is CASSEGPGQPQHF. DNA of the CDR3: TGTGCCAGCAGTGAGGGACCTGGCCAGCCCCAGCATTTT.

The CDR3 DNA sequence: TGCGCCAGCAGTGAGTCGATGGAGACCCAGTACTTC. As protein: CASSESMETQYF. V usage is TRBV10-1 and J usage is TRBJ2-5, with D unresolved. Germline loops: CDR1 WNHNN, CDR2 SYGVQD (reference sequence). The CDR3 contains 12 residues. Trimming stripped 0 bases from V and 5 bases from J, with 4 bases between.

The chain links TRBV9 to TRBJ2-2; 12 nucleotides line up with TRBD2. Germline values: CDR1 SGDLS, CDR2 YYNGEE. This CDR3 is built from 18 residues. J gave up 7 bases and V 4 bases, and 14 bases lay outside the gene matches. The CDR3 loop is CASSTISTSGRFGGELFF. The DNA for the CDR3 is TGTGCCAGCAGCACCATTTCGACTAGCGGGAGATTTGGCGGGGAGCTGTTTTTT.

This chain joins TRBV6-1 and TRBJ1-2; D gene unclear. Per the germline V gene, CDR1 is MNHNS and CDR2 is SASEGT. V lost 5 bases and J 8 bases, leaving 12 bases between the germline ends. The CDR3 has 12 amino acids. The CDR3 DNA sequence: TGTGCCAGCAGTTATGACATCAGAGGCTACACCTTC. Its protein is CASSYDIRGYTF.

J is TRBJ1-4 and V is TRBV7-8; D gene uncertain. The CDR3 runs to 13 residues. Between the trimmed V and J ends, which lost 5 bases and 9 bases, there was a span of 13 bases. Germline V lookup: CDR1 SGHVS, CDR2 FQNEAQ. This CDR3 reads CASSAGLSQKLFF. CDR3 sequence (DNA): TGTGCCAGCAGCGCAGGACTCTCTCAAAAACTGTTTTTT.

J is TRBJ1-1 and V is TRBV2; D call uncertain. V lost 4 bases and J 1 base, leaving 7 bases between the germline ends. This CDR3 has 13 residues. CDR1 is SNHLY, CDR2 FYNNEI, per germline. The CDR3 DNA follows: TGTGCCAGCAGTGTTTGGAAGAACACTGAAGCTTTCTTT. Translated, it gives CASSVWKNTEAFF.

The V gene is TRBV7-9, the J gene TRBJ2-7; D perhaps matches TRBD1 (6 bases). Germline lookup yields CDR1 SEHNR and CDR2 FQNEAQ (reference sequence). V lost 3 bases to trimming and J lost 2 bases, with 17 bases between them. The CDR3 consists of 16 residues. The CDR3 DNA is TGTGCCAGCAGCTTCCTGTCGACAGGATCCACCTACGAGCAGTACTTC. Its protein is CASSFLSTGSTYEQYF.

This sequence joins TRBV12-5 and TRBJ1-2, with TRBD1 as a possible D gene (5 bases). The CDR3 consists of 15 residues. Trimming pared 5 bases from V and 8 bases from J, leaving 21 bases between. CDR1 and CDR2 from the germline V gene are LGHNT and FRNRAP. The DNA for the CDR3 is TGTGCTAGTGGTCCCTACGGGGCACCCACTAGCGGCTACACCTTC. This codes for CASGPYGAPTSGYTF. Complete variable domain (other parts from reference TRBV12-5 and TRBJ1-2): DARVTQTPRHKVTEMGQEVTMRCQPILGHNTVFWYRQTMMQGLELLAYFRNRAPLDDSGMPKDRFSAEMPDATLATLKIQPSEPRDSAVYFCASGPYGAPTSGYTFGSGTRLTVV.

This clone occurred a few times. The V call is TRBV28, the J call TRBJ1-1; tentative D call: TRBD1 (5 bases). The germline gives CDR1 MDHEN, CDR2 SYDVKM. V gave up 4 bases and J gave up 3 bases, with 6 bases separating them. The CDR3 is 12 amino acids. CDR3 amino acids: CASSSGYTEAFF. In DNA form, the CDR3 reads TGTGCCAGCAGTTCAGGGTACACTGAAGCTTTCTTT.

This rearrangement joins TRBV6-1 to TRBJ2-3; no reliable D call. The CDR3 spans 16 residues. CDR1 is MNHNS, CDR2 SASEGT, per germline. The V end lost 3 bases, the J end lost 0 bases, and 13 bases lay between the germline ends. CDR3 coding DNA: TGTGCCAGCAGTGATACGGGTGCTTCTAGCACAGATACGCAGTATTTT. It codes for CASSDTGASSTDTQYF.

This clone was observed a single time. V is TRBV5-6 and J is TRBJ2-2; possible D gene TRBD1, 5 bases. This CDR3 has 16 amino acids. The V end was cut by 3 bases, the J end by 4 bases, with 16 bases between. Germline values: CDR1 SGHDT, CDR2 YYEEEE. CDR3: CASSSISGLGTGELFF. Written as DNA, the CDR3 is TGTGCCAGCAGCTCCATCTCAGGGTTGGGCACCGGGGAGCTGTTTTTT.

The chain is built from TRBV28 and TRBJ2-7; D perhaps matches TRBD2 (6 bases). CDR1 and CDR2 (germline): MDHEN, SYDVKM. Trimming left V 6 bases short and J 3 bases short, with 21 bases between. CDR3 length: 16 amino acids. The CDR3 spells CASRGYGAGPHYEQYF. CDR3 DNA: TGTGCCAGCAGAGGGTACGGAGCGGGTCCCCACTACGAGCAGTACTTC. Full variable domain (rest looked up from reference TRBV28 and TRBJ2-7): DVKVTQSSRYLVKRTGEKVFLECVQDMDHENMFWYRQDPGLGLRLIYFSYDVKMKEKGDIPEGYSVSREKKERFSLILESASTNQTSMYLCASRGYGAGPHYEQYFGPGTRLTVT.